This note documents a single T cell receptor beta chain sequence. Its antigen is currently unknown. Germline V gene lookup returns CDR1 MNHEY and CDR2 SMNVEV (reference sequence). This CDR3 has 15 residues. No DNA is given; TCRdb re-called the 5' RACE reads and lists each CDR3 protein once. Its table lists about 450,000 distinct CDR3 sequences. This entry is derived from a study of monozygotic twins with inflammatory bowel disease. Findings and limits, study-wide: Healthy twins shared more clonotypes with others than IBD patients, most markedly active ones.

The chain uses TRBV27 and TRBJ1-3. Input material: blood. This receptor was identified in a human donor with ulcerative colitis or Crohn's disease, or a healthy co-twin of an affected twin (not recorded which). CDR3 region: CASSLSGVTGNTIYF.